This passage covers 30 T cell receptor beta chains from one sample sequenced in a study of T cell responses to AZD1222 COVID-19 vaccine (dated by TCRdb to the early 2020s). Receptor amplification or capture employed the immunoSEQ multiplex PCR assay. The clones in this table, taken by TCRdb from immuneACCESS, are in-frame only. Not every clone is retained; where verified, under half of the shortfall comes from an unresolved V gene, and the cause of the rest is unknown. The sample profile shows around 61,000 clones; approximately 83% of them were found once. The ten largest clones represent roughly 16% of the sample. The time point label, as the study defines it: baseline before first vaccination. The sequencing used peripheral blood, collected on day 0 of AZD1222 vaccination. These receptors were taken from an adult in good health.

The chain links TRBV2 to TRBJ1-2; D remains unclear. Trimming removed 2 bases from V and 2 bases from J, with 9 bases in between. The CDR3 length is 14 residues. The V gene's germline CDR1 is SNHLY and CDR2 FYNNEI. In DNA form, the CDR3 reads TGTGCCAGCAGTGAACTAACAACCAACTATGGCTACACCTTC. Its protein product is CASSELTTNYGYTF.

The rearrangement links TRBV11-2 to TRBJ2-1, with D tentatively TRBD1 or TRBD2 (5 bases each). The V end was cut by 4 bases, the J end by 0 bases, with 22 bases between. Germline V gene lookup returns CDR1 SGHAT and CDR2 FQNNGV. There are 19 residues in the CDR3. CDR3 DNA: TGTGCCAGCAGCTCCCCCCGGACATATTCGGGGCGCTCCTACAATGAGCAGTTCTTC. Protein sequence: CASSSPRTYSGRSYNEQFF. The whole variable domain, filled in from reference TRBV11-2 and TRBJ2-1, reads EAGVAQSPRYKIIEKRQSVAFWCNPISGHATLYWYQQILGQGPKLLIQFQNNGVVDDSQLPKDRFSAERLKGVDSTLKIQPAKLEDSAVYLCASSSPRTYSGRSYNEQFFGPGTRLTVL.

The chain couples TRBV20-1 to TRBJ2-1; D is undetermined. The CDR3 is 12 residues long. Looked up from germline, CDR1 is DFQATT and CDR2 is SNEGSKA (reference sequence). Trimming stripped 3 bases from V and 4 bases from J, with 7 bases between. CDR3 amino acids: CSASGLYNEQFF. DNA of the CDR3: TGCAGTGCTAGTGGCCTATACAATGAGCAGTTCTTC.

The chain links TRBV19 to TRBJ1-5; maybe TRBD1 (5 bases). CDR1 is LNHDA, CDR2 SQIVND, per germline (reference sequence). CDR3 length equals 14 residues. With 9 bases removed from V and 2 bases from J, the gap between germline ends came to 14 bases. The CDR3 DNA is TGTGCCAGCCGCTGGGCGGGGGGCAATCAGCCCCAGCATTTT. The encoded protein is CASRWAGGNQPQHF.

V usage is TRBV7-9 and J usage is TRBJ2-5; TRBD2 matches 9 bases. CDR3 length: 14 amino acids. J was trimmed by 5 bases and V by 4 bases; bases with no gene match: 5. CDR1 is SEHNR, CDR2 FQNEAQ, per germline (reference sequence). The CDR3 protein is CASSSGLAWETQYF. The CDR3 coding sequence is TGTGCCAGCAGCTCCGGACTAGCGTGGGAGACCCAGTACTTC.

This clone is medium-sized (0.01 to 0.1%) by share. For the CDR3, the DNA is TGTGCCAGCAGCCACCAAACCCGGGACAGGGGCCAGGAATATGGCTACACCTTC. The encoded protein is CASSHQTRDRGQEYGYTF. The V gene is TRBV3-1 (or the pseudogene TRBV3-2), the J gene TRBJ1-2, with 10 bases matching TRBD1. Germline CDR1 reads LGHDT; CDR2 reads YNNKEL (reference sequence). This CDR3 is 18 amino acids long. Losses at the gene ends were 3 bases for V and 5 bases for J; bases not matched to a gene: 15.

The chain carries TRBV3-1 (or the pseudogene TRBV3-2) and TRBJ2-2; perhaps TRBD1 as D (6 bases). CDR1 is LGHDT, CDR2 YNNKEL, per germline (reference sequence). CDR3 length: 14 amino acids. V dropped 2 bases and J dropped 3 bases, with 7 bases sitting between them. The CDR3 sequence is CASSQQGHTGELFF. The CDR3 DNA reads TGTGCCAGCAGCCAACAGGGGCACACCGGGGAGCTGTTTTTT.

The rearrangement uses TRBV15 and TRBJ1-4, with D maybe TRBD1 (5 bases). The CDR3 sequence is 15 residues long. Trimming removed 1 base at V and 3 bases at J, with 9 bases between. Germline CDR1 LNHNV, CDR2 YYDKDF (reference sequence). The CDR3 region has the DNA TGTGCCACCAGCAGAGTTAAGGGGTCTAATGAAAAACTGTTTTTT. Translating gives CATSRVKGSNEKLFF.

The rearrangement links TRBV5-8 to TRBJ2-3, with a weak D call TRBD1 (6 bases). The germline V gene has CDR1 SGHTS and CDR2 YDEGEE. This CDR3 region has 16 residues. Trimming took off 0 bases at V and 0 bases at J, with 11 bases between the two ends. Here the CDR3 reads CASSLGTEASTDTQYF. Here the CDR3 DNA reads TGTGCCAGCAGCTTGGGGACAGAAGCTAGCACAGATACGCAGTATTTT.

This chain uses TRBV7-8 with TRBJ2-7; D is undetermined. Germline V lookup: CDR1 SGHVS, CDR2 FQNEAQ. V shed 1 base and J shed 0 bases, with 10 bases lying between them. This CDR3 has 15 amino acids. The CDR3 nucleotides read TGTGCCAGCAGCTTAGGCCTAGTCCACTCCTACGAGCAGTACTTC. Residues: CASSLGLVHSYEQYF.

The chain is built from TRBV2 and TRBJ1-6; D is possibly TRBD1 (5 bases). The ends were cut back, 2 bases at V and 7 bases at J, with 9 bases in the middle. Germline V gene lookup returns CDR1 SNHLY and CDR2 FYNNEI. The CDR3 has 14 amino acids. The CDR3 region is CASSERTLNSPLHF. The CDR3, as DNA: TGTGCCAGCAGTGAACGGACACTCAATTCACCCCTCCACTTT.

The chain has TRBV10-2 and TRBJ1-6; maybe TRBD1 (5 bases). Germline V gene sequence: CDR1 WSHSY, CDR2 SAAADI. CDR3 size: 17 residues. The V end was cut by 2 bases, the J end by 3 bases, with 14 bases between. The CDR3: CASSEQGEMGYNSPLHF. The CDR3 DNA follows: TGCGCCAGCAGTGAGCAAGGGGAGATGGGCTATAATTCACCCCTCCACTTT.

This clone was observed once. The CDR3 region has the DNA TGTGCCAGCAGATCTACAGGGAACACCGGGGAGCTGTTTTTT. Translating gives CASRSTGNTGELFF. This chain connects TRBV28 to TRBJ2-2; D is possibly TRBD1 (5 bases). V gave up 6 bases and J gave up 1 base, with 9 bases separating them. The CDR3 spans 14 residues. Looked up from germline, CDR1 is MDHEN and CDR2 is SYDVKM.

The rearrangement uses TRBV7-2 and TRBJ2-3; the D is unclear. With 5 bases removed from V and 1 base from J, the gap between germline ends came to 7 bases. The CDR3 covers 13 residues. The germline V gene has CDR1 SGHTA and CDR2 FQGNSA. The CDR3 spells CASSDRRTDTQYF. The CDR3 coding sequence is TGTGCCAGCAGCGATAGACGCACAGATACGCAGTATTTT. Full variable domain (remainder filled in from reference TRBV7-2 and TRBJ2-3): GAGVSQSPSNKVTEKGKDVELRCDPISGHTALYWYRQSLGQGLEFLIYFQGNSAPDKSGLPSDRFSAERTGGSVSTLTIQRTQQEDSAVYLCASSDRRTDTQYFGPGTRLTVL.

The chain uses TRBV10-1 and TRBJ2-2, with D possibly being TRBD1 or TRBD2 (5 bases each). Germline V gene data show CDR1 as WNHNN and CDR2 as SYGVQD (reference sequence). This CDR3 is built from 16 residues. Deletions cut 6 bases from V and 4 bases from J, with 18 bases between. CDR3: CASRNPREPSTGELFF. The DNA for the CDR3 is TGCGCCAGCAGAAACCCCAGGGAGCCTAGCACCGGGGAGCTGTTTTTT.

The chain couples TRBV7-3 to TRBJ2-3, with D perhaps TRBD1 (5 bases). Germline loops: CDR1 SGHTA, CDR2 FQGTGA. The CDR3 is 13 residues long. V was shortened by 7 bases and J by 2 bases, with 10 bases between the two germline ends. The CDR3 coding sequence is TGTGCCAGCAAGGACACCAACACAGATACGCAGTATTTT. Translation: CASKDTNTDTQYF.

This clone appeared a single time. CDR3 sequence: CASRSGTSGSTGELFF. CDR3 bases: TGCGCCAGCAGGTCCGGGACTAGCGGCTCCACCGGGGAGCTGTTTTTT. V gene TRBV5-1 combines with J gene TRBJ2-2, with 11 bases fitting TRBD2. Looked up from germline, CDR1 is SGHRS and CDR2 is YFSETQ. This CDR3 region has 16 residues. Trimming took 5 bases from V and 4 from J; bases not matched to a gene: 7.

The chain carries TRBV28 and TRBJ1-1, with a tentative D call TRBD1 (5 bases). Germline assignment: CDR1 MDHEN and CDR2 SYDVKM. The CDR3 is made up of 16 amino acids. Trimming removed 4 bases at V and 5 bases at J, with 20 bases between. CDR3 nucleotide sequence: TGTGCCAGCAGTTCGCACCCTGGGACGGGGAAAACTGAAGCTTTCTTT. As protein: CASSSHPGTGKTEAFF.

The chain combines TRBV27 with TRBJ2-1, with TRBD1 matching 7 bases. Trimming at V came to 5 bases and at J to 3 bases, leaving 1 base not matched to a gene. Looked up from germline, CDR1 is MNHEY and CDR2 is SMNVEV (reference sequence). CDR3 size: 13 residues. CDR3: CASSTGVYNEQFF. The CDR3 nucleotides are TGTGCCAGCAGTACAGGGGTCTACAATGAGCAGTTCTTC.

The rearrangement links TRBV7-9 to TRBJ1-2, with D unresolved. The CDR3 is 13 amino acids. Trimming stripped 3 bases from V and 8 bases from J, with 13 bases between. CDR1 and CDR2 (germline): SEHNR, FQNEAQ (reference sequence). The CDR3 region is CASSFREKEGYTF. In DNA, the CDR3 is TGTGCCAGCAGCTTTAGGGAGAAAGAAGGCTACACCTTC.

This clone appeared a single time. The chain combines TRBV29-1 with TRBJ2-7; D ambiguous. CDR1 SQVTM and CDR2 ANQGSEA come from the germline V gene. The CDR3 sequence is 12 residues long. V shed 4 bases and J shed 0 bases, with 7 bases lying between them. Written as DNA, the CDR3 is TGCAGCGTTGTCACGACCTCCTACGAGCAGTACTTC. This sequence encodes CSVVTTSYEQYF.

The chain joins TRBV11-2 to TRBJ2-1; D is perhaps TRBD1 (6 bases). V shed 6 bases and J shed 6 bases, with 18 bases lying between them. Germline loops: CDR1 SGHAT, CDR2 FQNNGV. The CDR3 contains 15 residues. CDR3 bases: TGTGCCAGCAGGAAGATCAGGGGCTGGGGCAATGAGCAGTTCTTC. It encodes CASRKIRGWGNEQFF.

The chain joins TRBV6-1 to TRBJ1-3; TRBD1 matches 7 bases. Germline V CDR1 and CDR2: MNHNS, SASEGT. J gave up 0 bases and V 1 base, and 3 bases lay outside the gene matches. This CDR3 has 16 amino acids. Here the CDR3 reads CASSEGGTASGNTIYF. CDR3 sequence (DNA): TGTGCCAGCAGTGAAGGGGGGACAGCCTCTGGAAACACCATATATTTT.

The chain uses TRBV9 and TRBJ2-3; 8 bases are shared with TRBD2. The J segment lost 1 base and the V segment lost 1 base, leaving 2 bases of the junction unmatched. CDR3 length equals 15 residues. CDR1 and CDR2 from the germline V gene are SGDLS and YYNGEE. In DNA, the CDR3 is TGTGCCAGCAGCGTATGGGGACTAGGCACAGATACGCAGTATTTT. This sequence encodes CASSVWGLGTDTQYF. Using reference TRBV9 and TRBJ2-3 for the parts outside the CDR3, the full variable domain is DSGVTQTPKHLITATGQRVTLRCSPRSGDLSVYWYQQSLDQGLQFLIQYYNGEERAKGNILERFSAQQFPDLHSELNLSSLELGDSALYFCASSVWGLGTDTQYFGPGTRLTVL.

J is TRBJ2-5 and V is TRBV14; perhaps TRBD2 as D (5 bases). The V and J ends lost 1 base and 9 bases respectively, with 15 bases between them. Germline-derived CDR1 and CDR2 are SGHDN and FVKESK. The CDR3 loop spans 14 amino acids. CDR3 in amino acids: CASSQAGNRVPQYF. For the CDR3, the DNA is TGTGCCAGCAGCCAAGCGGGGAATAGGGTGCCCCAGTACTTC.

This clone was counted between two and nine times. The CDR3 DNA reads TGTGCCAGTAGTACTCGGACAGGGAATGAAAAACTGTTTTTT. This sequence encodes CASSTRTGNEKLFF. The V call is TRBV19, the J call TRBJ1-4, with 8 nucleotides matching TRBD1. The CDR3 runs 14 residues. After removal of 4 bases from V and 5 bases from J, the junction contained 3 bases not matched to a gene. The V gene's germline CDR1 is LNHDA and CDR2 SQIVND (reference sequence).

The chain combines TRBV27 with TRBJ1-6, with D possibly being TRBD1 (6 bases). V was clipped by 2 bases and J by 4 bases, with 15 bases between them. Germline V gene lookup returns CDR1 MNHEY and CDR2 SMNVEV (reference sequence). The CDR3 runs 17 residues. As DNA, the CDR3 is TGTGCCAGCAGTTTAGGAGGGACACCGGCATATAATTCACCCCTCCACTTT. As protein: CASSLGGTPAYNSPLHF.

This clone has a single count. This rearrangement joins TRBV19 to TRBJ2-1; TRBD2 matches at 10 bases. Germline V CDR1 and CDR2: LNHDA, SQIVND (reference sequence). The CDR3 totals 15 residues. After removal of 5 bases from V and 7 bases from J, the junction contained 8 bases not matched to a gene. The CDR3 region is CASSVSGGVSNEQFF. CDR3 DNA: TGTGCCAGTAGTGTGAGCGGGGGGGTTTCAAATGAGCAGTTCTTC.

The chain has TRBV7-9 and TRBJ2-1; 8 bases align to TRBD2. The junction had 10 bases not matched to a gene; V was cut back by 5 bases and J by 7 bases. This CDR3 comprises 15 residues. Germline V gene data show CDR1 as SEHNR and CDR2 as FQNEAQ (reference sequence). The CDR3: CASSPGGGRFNEQFF. In DNA form, the CDR3 reads TGTGCCAGCAGCCCCGGGGGGGGAAGGTTTAATGAGCAGTTCTTC.

This rearrangement joins TRBV11-3 to TRBJ2-7; 9 bases match TRBD2. V shed 2 bases, J shed 7 bases, and the junction held 9 bases outside the gene matches. Germline CDR1 SGHNT, CDR2 YENEEA. There are 15 residues in the CDR3. The CDR3 reads CASSLPSGVLAEQYF. The CDR3 DNA follows: TGTGCCAGCAGCTTACCTAGCGGGGTACTCGCGGAGCAGTACTTC.